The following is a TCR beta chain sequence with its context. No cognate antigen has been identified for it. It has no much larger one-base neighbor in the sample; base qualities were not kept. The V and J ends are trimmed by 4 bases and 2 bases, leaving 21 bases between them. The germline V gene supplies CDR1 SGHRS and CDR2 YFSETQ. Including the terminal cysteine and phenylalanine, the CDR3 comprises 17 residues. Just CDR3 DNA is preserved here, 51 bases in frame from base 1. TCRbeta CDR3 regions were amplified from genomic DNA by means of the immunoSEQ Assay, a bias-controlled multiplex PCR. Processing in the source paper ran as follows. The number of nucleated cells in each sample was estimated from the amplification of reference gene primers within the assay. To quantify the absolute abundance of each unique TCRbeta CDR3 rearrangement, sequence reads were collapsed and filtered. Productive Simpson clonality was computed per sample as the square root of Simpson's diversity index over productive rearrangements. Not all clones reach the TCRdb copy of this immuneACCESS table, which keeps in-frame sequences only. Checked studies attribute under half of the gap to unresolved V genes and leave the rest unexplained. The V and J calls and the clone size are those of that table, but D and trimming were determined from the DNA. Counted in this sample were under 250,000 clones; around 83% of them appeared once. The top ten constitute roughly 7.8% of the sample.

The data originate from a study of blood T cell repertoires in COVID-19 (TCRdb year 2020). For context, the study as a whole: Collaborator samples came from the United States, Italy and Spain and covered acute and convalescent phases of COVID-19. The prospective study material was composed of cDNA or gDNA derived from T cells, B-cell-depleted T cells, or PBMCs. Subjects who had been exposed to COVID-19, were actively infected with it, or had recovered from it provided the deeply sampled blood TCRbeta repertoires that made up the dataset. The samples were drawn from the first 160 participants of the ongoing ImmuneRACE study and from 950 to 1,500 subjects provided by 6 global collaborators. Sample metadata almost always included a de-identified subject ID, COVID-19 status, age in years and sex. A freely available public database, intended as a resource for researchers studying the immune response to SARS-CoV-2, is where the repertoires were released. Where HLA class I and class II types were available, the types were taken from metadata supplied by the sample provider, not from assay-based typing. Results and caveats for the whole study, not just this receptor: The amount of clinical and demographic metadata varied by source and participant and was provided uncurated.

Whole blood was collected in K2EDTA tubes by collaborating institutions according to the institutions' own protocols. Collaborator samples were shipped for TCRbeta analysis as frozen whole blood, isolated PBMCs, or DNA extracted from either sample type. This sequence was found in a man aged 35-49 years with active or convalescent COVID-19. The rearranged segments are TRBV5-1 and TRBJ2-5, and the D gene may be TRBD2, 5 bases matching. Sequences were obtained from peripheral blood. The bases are TGCGCCAGCAGCCCCGGGTTGGGAGAGTTTAGGCAAGAGACCCAGTACTTC. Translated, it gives CASSPGLGEFRQETQYF.